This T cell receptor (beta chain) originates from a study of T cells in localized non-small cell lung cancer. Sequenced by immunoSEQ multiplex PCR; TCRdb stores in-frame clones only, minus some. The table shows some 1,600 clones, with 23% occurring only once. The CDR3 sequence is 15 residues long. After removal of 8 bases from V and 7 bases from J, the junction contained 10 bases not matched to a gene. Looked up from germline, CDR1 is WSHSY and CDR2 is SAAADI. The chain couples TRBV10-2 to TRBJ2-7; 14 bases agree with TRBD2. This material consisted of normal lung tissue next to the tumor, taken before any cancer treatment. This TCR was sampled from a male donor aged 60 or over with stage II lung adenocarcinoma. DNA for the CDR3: TGCGCCAGCGGGTTGGGACTAGCGGGAGTTGGGGAGCAGTACTTC. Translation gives CASGLGLAGVGEQYF.